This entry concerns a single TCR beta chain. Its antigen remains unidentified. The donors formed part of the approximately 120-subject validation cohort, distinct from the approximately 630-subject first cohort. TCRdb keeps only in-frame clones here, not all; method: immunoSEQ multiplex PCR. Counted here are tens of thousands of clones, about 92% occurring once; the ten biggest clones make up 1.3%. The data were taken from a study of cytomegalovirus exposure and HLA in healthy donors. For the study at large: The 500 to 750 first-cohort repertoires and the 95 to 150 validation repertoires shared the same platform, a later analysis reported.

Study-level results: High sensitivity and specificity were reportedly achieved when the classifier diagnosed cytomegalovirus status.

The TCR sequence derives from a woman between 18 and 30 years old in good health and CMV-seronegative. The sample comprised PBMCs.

The chain's CDR3 is CASSPRTGVPEAFF. The CDR3 coding sequence is TGTGCCAGCTCACCACGGACAGGGGTCCCTGAAGCTTTCTTT. V usage is TRBV18 and J usage is TRBJ1-1; TRBD1 aligns across 9 bases. CDR1 KGHSH and CDR2 LQKENI come from the germline V gene. The trim removed 1 base at V and 6 bases at J, leaving 3 bases unmatched. The CDR3 spans 14 residues.